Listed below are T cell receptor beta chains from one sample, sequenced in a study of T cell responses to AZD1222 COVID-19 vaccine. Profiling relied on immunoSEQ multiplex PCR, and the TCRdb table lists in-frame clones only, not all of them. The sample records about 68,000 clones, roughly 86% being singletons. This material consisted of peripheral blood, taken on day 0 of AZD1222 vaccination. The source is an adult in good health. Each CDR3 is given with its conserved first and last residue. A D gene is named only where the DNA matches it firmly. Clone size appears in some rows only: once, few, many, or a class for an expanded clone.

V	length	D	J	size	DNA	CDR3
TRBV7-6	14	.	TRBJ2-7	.	TGTGCCAGCAGTCCCCGAGAAGGGGGTTACGAGCAGTACTTC	CASSPREGGYEQYF
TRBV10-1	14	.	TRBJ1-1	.	TGCGCCAGCAGTGATTCAGGGACGAACACTGAAGCTTTCTTT	CASSDSGTNTEAFF
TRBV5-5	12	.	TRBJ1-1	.	TGTGCCAGCAGCCCCCTCAACTCTGAAGCTTTCTTT	CASSPLNSEAFF
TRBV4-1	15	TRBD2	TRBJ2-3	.	TGCGCCAGCAGCCGAAGCCTGACTAGCAAAGATACGCAGTATTTT	CASSRSLTSKDTQYF
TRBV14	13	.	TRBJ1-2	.	TGTGCCAGCAGCCGCAGGGGCGGCTATGGCTACACCTTC	CASSRRGGYGYTF
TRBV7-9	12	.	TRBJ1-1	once	TGTGCCAGCAGCTCCCAGAGTACTGAAGCTTTCTTT	CASSSQSTEAFF
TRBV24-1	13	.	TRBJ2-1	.	TGTGCCACCAGTGATTTGCGCGTTGAGCGACAGTTCTTC	CATSDLRVERQFF
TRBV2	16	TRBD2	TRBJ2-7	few	TGTGCCAGCAGTGGCGGGTTAGCGGGAGCAGGTTACGAGCAGTACTTC	CASSGGLAGAGYEQYF
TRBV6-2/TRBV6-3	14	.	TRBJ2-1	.	TGTGCCAGCAGTATGGAGGCCATAAACAATGAGCAGTTCTTC	CASSMEAINNEQFF
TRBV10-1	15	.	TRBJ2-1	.	TGCGCCAGCAGCGTCCCCAGGGAGGTTCCGAATGAGCAGTTCTTC	CASSVPREVPNEQFF
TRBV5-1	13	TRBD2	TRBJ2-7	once	TGCGCCAGCAGCTGGACTAGCATCAACGAGCAGTACTTC	CASSWTSINEQYF
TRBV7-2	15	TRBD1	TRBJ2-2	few	TGTGCCAGCAGCCTACAGGGGGCGGTCACCGGGGAGCTGTTTTTT	CASSLQGAVTGELFF
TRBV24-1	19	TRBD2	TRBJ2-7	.	TGTGCCACCAGTGATGAAATATTCATTAGCGGGAGAGCCCCCTACGAGCAGTACTTC	CATSDEIFISGRAPYEQYF
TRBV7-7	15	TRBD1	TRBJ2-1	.	TGTGCTAGCAGCCTGGACAGGGGGTCCTACAATGAGCAGTTCTTC	CASSLDRGSYNEQFF
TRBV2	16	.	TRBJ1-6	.	TGTGCCAGCAGTGAGAGACAGGCGCGGAGTAATTCACCCCTCCACTTT	CASSERQARSNSPLHF
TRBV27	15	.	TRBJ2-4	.	TGTGCCAGCAGTATATCCCCCCAGACCAAAAACATTCAGTACTTC	CASSISPQTKNIQYF
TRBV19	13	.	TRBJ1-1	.	TGTGCCAGTAGTACCACCATGAACACTGAAGCTTTCTTT	CASSTTMNTEAFF
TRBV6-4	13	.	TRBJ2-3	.	TGTGCCAGCAGTGACGAGGGCACAGATACGCAGTATTTT	CASSDEGTDTQYF
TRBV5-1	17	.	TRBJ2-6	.	TGCGCCAGCAGCTCGCGACAGGAGAGCTCTGGGGCCAACGTCCTGACTTTC	CASSSRQESSGANVLTF
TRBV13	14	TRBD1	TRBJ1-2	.	TGTGCCAGCAGCCCGGACAGGGTTAGGTATGGCTACACCTTC	CASSPDRVRYGYTF
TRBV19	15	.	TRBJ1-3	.	TGTGCCAGTATGTTGGACAGCGGCCTAGGAAACACCATATATTTT	CASMLDSGLGNTIYF
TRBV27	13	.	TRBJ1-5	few	TGTGCCAGCAGCCTCAGTCGGGATCAGCCCCAGCATTTT	CASSLSRDQPQHF
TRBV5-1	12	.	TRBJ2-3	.	TGCGCCAGCCGAACTAGCACAGATACGCAGTATTTT	CASRTSTDTQYF
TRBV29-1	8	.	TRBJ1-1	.	TGCAGCGTTGAACACGGGACCTTT	CSVEHGTF
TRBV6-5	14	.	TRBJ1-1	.	TGTGCCAGCAGTTTCAGAGACACGCGGACTGAAGCTTTCTTT	CASSFRDTRTEAFF
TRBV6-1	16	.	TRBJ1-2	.	TGTGCCAGCAGTGAAGGGTCAGGACTCGACAACTATGGCTACACCTTC	CASSEGSGLDNYGYTF
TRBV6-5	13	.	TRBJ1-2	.	TGTGCCAGCAGTCCTAAGGGGGGCTATGGCTACACCTTC	CASSPKGGYGYTF
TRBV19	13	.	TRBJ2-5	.	TGTGCCAGGGGACTCCCCGGTCGGCAGACCCAGTACTTC	CARGLPGRQTQYF
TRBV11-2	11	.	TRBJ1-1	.	TGTGCCAGCAGAGGGGTCACTGAAGCTTTCTTT	CASRGVTEAFF
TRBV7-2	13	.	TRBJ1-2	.	TGTGCCAGCAGCTTAAATCCCGGAGGAGGCTACACCTTC	CASSLNPGGGYTF
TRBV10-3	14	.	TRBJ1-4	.	TGTGCCGCCTCACCGTCGGGCCCTAATGAAAAACTGTTTTTT	CAASPSGPNEKLFF
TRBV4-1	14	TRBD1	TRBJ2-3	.	TGCGCCAGCAGCCAAGAACAGGGGTCAGATACGCAGTATTTT	CASSQEQGSDTQYF
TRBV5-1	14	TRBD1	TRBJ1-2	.	TGCGCCAGCAGCTCCGGGACAGGGGGCGATGGCTACACCTTC	CASSSGTGGDGYTF
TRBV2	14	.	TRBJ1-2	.	TGTGCCAGCAGTGACCCTGGGGGCGGATTGGGCTACACCTTC	CASSDPGGGLGYTF
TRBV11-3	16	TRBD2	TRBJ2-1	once	TGTGCCAGCAGCTTTGGGACTAGCGGGAGGGCCAATGAGCAGTTCTTC	CASSFGTSGRANEQFF
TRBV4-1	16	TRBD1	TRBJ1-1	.	TGCGCCAGCAGCCCCATCCTTATAGACAGGGGGGTTGAAGCTTTCTTT	CASSPILIDRGVEAFF
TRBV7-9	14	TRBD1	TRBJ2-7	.	TGTGCCAGCAGCTCCGGGACAGGGGGGTACGAGCAGTACTTC	CASSSGTGGYEQYF
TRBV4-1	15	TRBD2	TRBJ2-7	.	TGCGCCAGCAGCCAAGGGTTAGCGGGTTCCTACGAGCAGTACTTC	CASSQGLAGSYEQYF
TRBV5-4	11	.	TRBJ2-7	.	TGTGCCAGCAGCGGAATGTACGAGCAGTACTTC	CASSGMYEQYF
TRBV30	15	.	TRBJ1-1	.	TGTGCCTGCACGGTGCAGGGTTTGAGGAACACTGAAGCTTTCTTT	CACTVQGLRNTEAFF
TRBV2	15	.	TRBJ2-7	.	TGTGCCAGCATTTTGTCCGGGACGGCCGTCTACGAGCAGTACTTC	CASILSGTAVYEQYF
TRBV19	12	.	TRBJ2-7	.	TGTGCCAGTAGTAGGGGCTTTGGGGAGCAGTACTTC	CASSRGFGEQYF